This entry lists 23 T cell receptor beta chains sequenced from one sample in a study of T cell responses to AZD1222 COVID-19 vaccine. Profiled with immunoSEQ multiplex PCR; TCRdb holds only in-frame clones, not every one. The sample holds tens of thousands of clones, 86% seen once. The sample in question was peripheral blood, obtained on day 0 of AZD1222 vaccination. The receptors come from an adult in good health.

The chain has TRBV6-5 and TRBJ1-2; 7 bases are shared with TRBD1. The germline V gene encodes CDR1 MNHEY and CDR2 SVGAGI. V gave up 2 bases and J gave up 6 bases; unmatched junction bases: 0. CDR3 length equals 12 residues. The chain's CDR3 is CASSYQGDGYTF. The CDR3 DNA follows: TGTGCCAGCAGTTACCAGGGGGATGGCTACACCTTC.

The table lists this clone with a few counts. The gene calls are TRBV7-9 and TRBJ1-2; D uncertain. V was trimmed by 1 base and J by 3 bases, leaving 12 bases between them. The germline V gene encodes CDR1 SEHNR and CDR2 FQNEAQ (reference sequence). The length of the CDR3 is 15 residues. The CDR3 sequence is CASSLGGSVDYGYTF. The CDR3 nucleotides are TGTGCCAGCAGCTTAGGTGGTTCAGTCGACTATGGCTACACCTTC.

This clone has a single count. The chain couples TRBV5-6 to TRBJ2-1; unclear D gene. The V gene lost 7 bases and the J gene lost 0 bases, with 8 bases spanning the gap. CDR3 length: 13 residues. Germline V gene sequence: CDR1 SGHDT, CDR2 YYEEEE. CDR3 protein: CASFQSSYNEQFF. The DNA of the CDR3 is TGTGCCAGCTTCCAAAGCTCCTACAATGAGCAGTTCTTC.

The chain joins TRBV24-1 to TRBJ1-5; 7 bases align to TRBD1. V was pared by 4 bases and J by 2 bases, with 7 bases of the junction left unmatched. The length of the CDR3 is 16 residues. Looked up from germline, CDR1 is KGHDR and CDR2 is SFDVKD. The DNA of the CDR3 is TGTGCCACCAGTGAGGGAGGGGGCGCGGGCAATCAGCCCCAGCATTTT. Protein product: CATSEGGGAGNQPQHF.

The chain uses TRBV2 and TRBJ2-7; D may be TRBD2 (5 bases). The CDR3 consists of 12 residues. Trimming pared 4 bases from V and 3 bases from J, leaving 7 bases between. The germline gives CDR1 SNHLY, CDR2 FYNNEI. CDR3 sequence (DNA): TGTGCCAGCAGTGGTGACTACTACGAGCAGTACTTC. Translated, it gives CASSGDYYEQYF.

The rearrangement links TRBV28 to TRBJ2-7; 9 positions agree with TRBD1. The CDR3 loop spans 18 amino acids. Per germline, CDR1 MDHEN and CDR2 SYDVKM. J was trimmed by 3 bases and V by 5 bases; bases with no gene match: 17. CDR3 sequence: CASSPSILGTGPHYEQYF. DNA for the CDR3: TGTGCCAGCAGTCCCTCCATACTCGGGACAGGGCCCCACTACGAGCAGTACTTC.

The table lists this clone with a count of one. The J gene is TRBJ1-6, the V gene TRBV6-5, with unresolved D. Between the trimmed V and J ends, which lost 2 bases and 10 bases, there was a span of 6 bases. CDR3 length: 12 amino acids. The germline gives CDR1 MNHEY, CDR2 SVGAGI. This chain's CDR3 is CASSYQLSPLHF. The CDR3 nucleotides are TGTGCCAGCAGTTACCAACTCTCACCCCTCCACTTT.

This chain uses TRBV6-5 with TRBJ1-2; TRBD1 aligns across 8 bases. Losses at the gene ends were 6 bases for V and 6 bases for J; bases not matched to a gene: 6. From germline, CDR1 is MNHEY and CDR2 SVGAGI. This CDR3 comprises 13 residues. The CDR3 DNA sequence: TGTGCCAGCAGCGTACAGGGGGAGGATGGCTACACCTTC. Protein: CASSVQGEDGYTF.

CDR3: CASSGGYNEQFF. The CDR3 DNA reads TGTGCCAGTTCCGGCGGGTACAATGAGCAGTTCTTC. The chain has TRBV2 and TRBJ2-1; a possible D gene is TRBD2 (5 bases). V lost 9 bases and J lost 4, with 10 bases in between. This CDR3 spans 12 amino acids. Germline V gene data show CDR1 as SNHLY and CDR2 as FYNNEI.

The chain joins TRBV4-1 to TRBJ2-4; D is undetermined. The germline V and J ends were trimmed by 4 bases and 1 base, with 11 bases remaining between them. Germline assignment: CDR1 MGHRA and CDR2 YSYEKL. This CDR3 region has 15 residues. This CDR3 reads CASSRLSDAKNIQYF. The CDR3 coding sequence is TGCGCCAGCAGCCGCCTGTCCGACGCCAAAAACATTCAGTACTTC.

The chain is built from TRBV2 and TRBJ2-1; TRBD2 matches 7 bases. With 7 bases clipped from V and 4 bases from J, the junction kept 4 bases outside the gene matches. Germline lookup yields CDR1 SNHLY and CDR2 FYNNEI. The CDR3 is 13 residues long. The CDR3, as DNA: TGTGCCAGCATGAGCGGGACGTACAATGAGCAGTTCTTC. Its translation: CASMSGTYNEQFF.

CDR3: CASSLKVNDLFSGNYGYTF. The CDR3, as DNA: TGTGCCAGCAGCTTAAAAGTGAATGATCTATTCTCAGGGAACTATGGCTACACCTTC. V gene TRBV7-3 combines with J gene TRBJ1-2; TRBD1 might be the D (5 bases). Germline V gives CDR1 SGHTA, CDR2 FQGTGA. The CDR3 sequence is 19 residues long. Trimming removed 1 base from V and 2 bases from J, with 23 bases in between.

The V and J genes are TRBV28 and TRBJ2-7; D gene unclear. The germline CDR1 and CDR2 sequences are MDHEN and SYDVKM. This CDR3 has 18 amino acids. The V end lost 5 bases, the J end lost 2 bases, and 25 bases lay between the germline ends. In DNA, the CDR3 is TGTGCCAGCAGTCGGTCCCCATTCCAGGTAGGGAAAGCCTACGAGCAGTACTTC. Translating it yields CASSRSPFQVGKAYEQYF.

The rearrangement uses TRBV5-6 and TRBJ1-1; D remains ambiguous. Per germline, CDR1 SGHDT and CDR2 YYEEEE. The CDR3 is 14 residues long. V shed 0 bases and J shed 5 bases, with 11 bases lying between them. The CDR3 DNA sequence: TGTGCCAGCAGCTTGGCGGGGTTGGAGACTGAAGCTTTCTTT. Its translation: CASSLAGLETEAFF.

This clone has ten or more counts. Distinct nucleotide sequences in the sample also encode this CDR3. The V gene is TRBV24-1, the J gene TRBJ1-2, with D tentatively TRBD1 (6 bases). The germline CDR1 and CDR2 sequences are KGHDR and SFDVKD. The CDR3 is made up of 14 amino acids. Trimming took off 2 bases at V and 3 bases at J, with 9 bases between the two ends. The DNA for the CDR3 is TGTGCCACCAGTGATTCCACAGGGTACTATGGCTACACCTTC. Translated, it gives CATSDSTGYYGYTF.

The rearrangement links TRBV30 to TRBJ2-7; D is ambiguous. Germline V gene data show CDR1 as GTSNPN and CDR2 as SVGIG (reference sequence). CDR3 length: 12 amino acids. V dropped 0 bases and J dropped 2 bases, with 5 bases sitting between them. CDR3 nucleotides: TGTGCCTGGAGTGTTGGGGCCTACGAGCAGTACTTC. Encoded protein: CAWSVGAYEQYF.

Written as DNA, the CDR3 is TGTGCCAGCAGCTTTAGGGGGCAGGGCGCCGGGGAGCTGTTTTTT. Amino acids: CASSFRGQGAGELFF. The chain couples TRBV7-8 to TRBJ2-2; 7 positions match TRBD1. The germline V gene has CDR1 SGHVS and CDR2 FQNEAQ. With 3 bases clipped from V and 6 bases from J, the junction kept 7 bases outside the gene matches. The CDR3 is made up of 15 amino acids.

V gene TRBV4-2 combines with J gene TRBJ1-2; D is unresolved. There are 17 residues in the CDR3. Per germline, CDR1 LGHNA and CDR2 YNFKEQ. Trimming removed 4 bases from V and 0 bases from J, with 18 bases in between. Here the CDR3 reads CASSPPNRGPANYGYTF. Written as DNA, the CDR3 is TGTGCCAGCAGCCCACCAAACCGAGGGCCGGCTAACTATGGCTACACCTTC.

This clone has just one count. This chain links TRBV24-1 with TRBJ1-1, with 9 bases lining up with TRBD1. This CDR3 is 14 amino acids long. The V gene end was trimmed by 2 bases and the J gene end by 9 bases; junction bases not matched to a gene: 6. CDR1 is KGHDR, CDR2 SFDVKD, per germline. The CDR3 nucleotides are TGTGCCACCAGTGATTCGAACAGGGGGCCTCAAGCTTTCTTT. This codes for CATSDSNRGPQAFF.

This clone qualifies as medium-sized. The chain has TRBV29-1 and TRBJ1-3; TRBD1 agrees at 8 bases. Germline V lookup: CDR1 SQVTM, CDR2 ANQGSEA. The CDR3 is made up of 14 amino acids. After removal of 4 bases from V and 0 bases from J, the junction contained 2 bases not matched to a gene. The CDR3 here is CSVVDRGSGNTIYF. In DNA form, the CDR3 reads TGCAGCGTTGTAGACAGGGGCTCTGGAAACACCATATATTTT.

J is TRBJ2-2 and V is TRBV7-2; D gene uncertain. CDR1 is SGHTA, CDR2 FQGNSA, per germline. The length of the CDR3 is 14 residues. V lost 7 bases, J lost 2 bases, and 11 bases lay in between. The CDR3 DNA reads TGTGCCAGCACCTTGACCCATAACACCGGGGAGCTGTTTTTT. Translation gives CASTLTHNTGELFF. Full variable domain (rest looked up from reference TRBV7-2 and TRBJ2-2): GAGVSQSPSNKVTEKGKDVELRCDPISGHTALYWYRQSLGQGLEFLIYFQGNSAPDKSGLPSDRFSAERTGGSVSTLTIQRTQQEDSAVYLCASTLTHNTGELFFGEGSRLTVL.

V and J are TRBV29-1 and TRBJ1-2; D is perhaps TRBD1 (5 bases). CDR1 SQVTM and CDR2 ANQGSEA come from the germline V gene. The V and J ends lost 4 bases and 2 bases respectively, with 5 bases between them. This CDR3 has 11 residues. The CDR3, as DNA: TGCAGCGTTGGACAGAACTATGGCTACACCTTC. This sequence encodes CSVGQNYGYTF.

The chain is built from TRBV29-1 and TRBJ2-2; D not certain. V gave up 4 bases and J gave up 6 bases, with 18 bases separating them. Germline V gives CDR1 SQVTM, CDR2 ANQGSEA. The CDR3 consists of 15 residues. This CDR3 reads CSVVFRQRQSGELFF. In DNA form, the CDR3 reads TGCAGCGTTGTCTTCCGGCAGCGTCAATCCGGGGAGCTGTTTTTT.